A selection of T cell receptor beta chains follows, all from one sample in a study of T cell responses to AZD1222 COVID-19 vaccine. The method was immunoSEQ multiplex PCR; TCRdb's version includes in-frame clones alone and lacks a portion of them. This sample has 150,000 to 200,000 clones, with roughly nine tenths found just once. Sample: peripheral blood, taken on day 0 of AZD1222 vaccination. These receptors were collected from an adult in good health. CDR3s include the opening cysteine and the closing phenylalanine or tryptophan. D genes are given only for firm matches. Size tells how often a clone was seen (once, few, many) or the class of an expanded clone, and some rows leave it out.

.,TRBJ2-1,.,TRBV5-1,CASSDARLVGSEQFF,TGCGCCAGCAGCGACGCTCGGTTAGTGGGGAGTGAGCAGTTCTTC
.,TRBJ2-2,.,TRBV6-2/TRBV6-3,CASSTPQSGELFF,TGTGCCAGCAGTACCCCCCAAAGCGGGGAGCTGTTTTTT
.,TRBJ1-1,.,TRBV6-7,CASMRTSDGTEAFF,TGTGCCAGCATGAGGACTTCCGATGGGACTGAAGCTTTCTTT
TRBD1,TRBJ1-2,.,TRBV28,CASSSDQGQGKGYGYTF,TGTGCCAGCAGTTCCGACCAGGGACAGGGGAAGGGCTATGGCTACACCTTC
.,TRBJ1-5,.,TRBV4-2,CASSPGQQDQPQHF,TGTGCCAGCAGCCCGGGGCAGCAGGATCAGCCCCAGCATTTT
.,TRBJ1-3,.,TRBV6-2/TRBV6-3,CASSHDSRKGNTIYF,TGTGCCAGCAGCCACGACAGTAGGAAAGGAAACACCATATATTTT
.,TRBJ1-2,.,TRBV12-3/TRBV12-4,CASNLGEGYGYTF,TGTGCCAGCAATCTCGGGGAAGGCTATGGCTACACCTTC
.,TRBJ1-2,.,TRBV28,CASSLGTDGAGYTF,TGTGCCAGCAGCCTGGGGACCGACGGTGCTGGCTACACCTTC
.,TRBJ2-7,once,TRBV5-1,CASSPSPIGSYEQYF,TGCGCCAGCAGCCCCTCCCCGATTGGCTCCTACGAGCAGTACTTC
.,TRBJ1-1,once,TRBV27,CASRGLRETEAFF,TGTGCCAGCAGGGGCCTTCGGGAGACTGAAGCTTTCTTT